This T cell receptor beta chain was identified in a study of cytomegalovirus exposure and HLA in healthy donors. The study, taken as a whole, reports: TCR association rates varied by HLA locus in a later analysis, with DRB1 highest and HLA-C lowest.

Healthy bone marrow donors supplied every sample. This donor's CMV serostatus is unrecorded. Primers: 60 Vbeta forward and 13 Jbeta reverse. The assay was immunoSEQ multiplex PCR, and TCRdb's table has in-frame clones only and misses some. The data show roughly 120,000 clones, 60% to 85% seen once. After removal of 3 bases from V and 1 base from J, the junction contained 3 bases not matched to a gene. Germline V CDR1 and CDR2: SGDLS, YYNGEE. CDR3 size: 16 residues. Concerning this clone itself: Its antigen is not identified.

This sequence joins TRBV9 and TRBJ2-1; 11 bases map to TRBD2. The origin of this receptor is a human donor in good health. The source material was PBMCs. The CDR3 is CASSGLAGLSYNEQFF. In DNA, the CDR3 is TGTGCCAGCAGCGGACTAGCGGGACTGTCCTACAATGAGCAGTTCTTC.